These 3 T cell receptor beta chains share one sample of origin, sequenced in a study of CD8 T cells in Susac syndrome. RNA amounts of roughly 0.45 to 1 ug underwent reverse transcription with random hexamers. TCRdb independently ran MiXCR on the immunoSEQ multiplex PCR reads; one entry per CDR3 protein. The data hold approximately 220,000 distinct CDR3 sequences, with about 93% observed a single time. The sequencing sample was made of CD8+ T cells from PBMCs. These receptors were obtained from a human donor with multiple sclerosis.

The genes are TRBV4-2 and TRBJ2-5, with 12 bases identical to TRBD2. The CDR3 length is 15 residues. CDR1 and CDR2 (germline): LGHNA, YNFKEQ. V lost 0 bases and J lost 7; bases outside the gene matches: 3. The CDR3 DNA is TGTGCCAGCAGCCAAGATGAACTAGCGGGAGGGACCCAGTACTTC. Translation gives CASSQDELAGGTQYF.

This rearrangement joins TRBV5-1 to TRBJ2-1; D assignment may be TRBD1 or TRBD2 (5 bases each). The CDR3 consists of 16 residues. Germline V gene data show CDR1 as SGHRS and CDR2 as YFSETQ. V was shortened by 0 bases and J by 0 bases, with 10 bases between the two germline ends. This CDR3 reads CASSLARGVSYNEQFF. The CDR3 DNA follows: TGCGCCAGCAGCTTGGCCCGGGGCGTCTCCTACAATGAGCAGTTCTTC. The full variable domain, in which reference TRBV5-1 and TRBJ2-1 provide the parts outside the CDR3, is KAGVTQTPRYLIKTRGQQVTLSCSPISGHRSVSWYQQTPGQGLQFLFEYFSETQRNKGNFPGRFSGRQFSNSRSEMNVSTLELGDSALYLCASSLARGVSYNEQFFGPGTRLTVL.

The chain employs TRBV14 and TRBJ1-1, with 9 bases identical to TRBD1. V was clipped by 4 bases and J by 4 bases; unmatched bases: 4. Germline-derived CDR1 and CDR2 are SGHDN and FVKESK. CDR3 length equals 14 residues. The CDR3 sequence: CASSPGTGPTEAFF. In DNA, the CDR3 is TGTGCCAGCAGCCCCGGGACAGGGCCCACTGAAGCTTTCTTT.